The entry below gives a single T cell receptor (beta chain) sequence along with its context. Produced via immunoSEQ multiplex PCR; TCRdb's table is partial and in-frame only. Among about 16,000 clones listed, 84% were seen once. The data were taken from a study of PD-1 blockade in classical Hodgkin lymphoma. With 4 bases removed from V and 2 bases from J, the gap between germline ends came to 15 bases. Germline values: CDR1 MNHEY, CDR2 SMNVEV (reference sequence). The CDR3 totals 15 residues. Time point indicated: newly diagnosed, previously untreated cHL patient sample. The TCR sequence derives from a human donor with classical Hodgkin lymphoma. The gene calls are TRBV27 and TRBJ2-7; D may be TRBD2 (6 bases). Sequences were obtained from peripheral blood mononuclear cells (PBMCs). Here the CDR3 reads CASSSRGTSPYEQYF. Written as DNA, the CDR3 is TGTGCCAGCAGTTCCCGGGGCACTAGCCCCTACGAGCAGTACTTC.